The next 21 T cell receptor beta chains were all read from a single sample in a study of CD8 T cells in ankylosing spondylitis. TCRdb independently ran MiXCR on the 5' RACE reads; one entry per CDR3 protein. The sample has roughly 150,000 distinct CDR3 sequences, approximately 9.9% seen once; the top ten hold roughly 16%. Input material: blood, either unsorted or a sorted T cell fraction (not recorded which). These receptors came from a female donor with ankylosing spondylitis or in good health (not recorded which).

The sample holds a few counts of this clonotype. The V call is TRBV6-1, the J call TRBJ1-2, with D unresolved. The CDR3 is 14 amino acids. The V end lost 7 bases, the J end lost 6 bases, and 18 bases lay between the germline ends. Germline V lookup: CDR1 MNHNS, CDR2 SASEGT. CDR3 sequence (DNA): TGTGCCAGCACCCTACTCCTGGATGGCGATGGCTACACCTTC. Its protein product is CASTLLLDGDGYTF.

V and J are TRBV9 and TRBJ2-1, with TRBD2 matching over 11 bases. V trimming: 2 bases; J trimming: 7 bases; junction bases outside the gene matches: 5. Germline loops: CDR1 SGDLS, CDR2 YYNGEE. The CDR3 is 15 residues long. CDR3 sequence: CASSVSGTSGNEQFF. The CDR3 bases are TGTGCCAGCAGCGTTTCCGGGACTAGCGGTAATGAGCAGTTCTTC. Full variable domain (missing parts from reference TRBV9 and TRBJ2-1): DSGVTQTPKHLITATGQRVTLRCSPRSGDLSVYWYQQSLDQGLQFLIQYYNGEERAKGNILERFSAQQFPDLHSELNLSSLELGDSALYFCASSVSGTSGNEQFFGPGTRLTVL.

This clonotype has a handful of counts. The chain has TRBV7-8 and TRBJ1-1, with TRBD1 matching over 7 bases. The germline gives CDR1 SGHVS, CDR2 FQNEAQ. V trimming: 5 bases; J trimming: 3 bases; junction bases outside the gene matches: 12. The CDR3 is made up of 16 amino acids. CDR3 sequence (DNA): TGTGCCAGCAGCCAAGAGGGGGCGGTTTTGTACACTGAAGCTTTCTTT. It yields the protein CASSQEGAVLYTEAFF.

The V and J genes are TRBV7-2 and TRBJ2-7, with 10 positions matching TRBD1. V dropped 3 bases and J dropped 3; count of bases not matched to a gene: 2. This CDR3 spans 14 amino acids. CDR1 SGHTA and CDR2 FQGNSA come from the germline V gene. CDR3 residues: CASSLGDRGYEQYF. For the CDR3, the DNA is TGTGCCAGCAGCTTGGGGGACAGGGGCTACGAGCAGTACTTC. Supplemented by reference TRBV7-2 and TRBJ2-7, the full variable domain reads GAGVSQSPSNKVTEKGKDVELRCDPISGHTALYWYRQSLGQGLEFLIYFQGNSAPDKSGLPSDRFSAERTGGSVSTLTIQRTQQEDSAVYLCASSLGDRGYEQYFGPGTRLTVT.

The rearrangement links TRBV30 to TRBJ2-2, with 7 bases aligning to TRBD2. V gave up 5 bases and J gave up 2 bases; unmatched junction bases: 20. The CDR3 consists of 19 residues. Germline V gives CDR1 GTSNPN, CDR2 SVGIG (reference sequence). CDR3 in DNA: TGTGCCTGGGAAGCGACGGGGGGTCCGGTCCGATTCAACACCGGGGAGCTGTTTTTT. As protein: CAWEATGGPVRFNTGELFF.

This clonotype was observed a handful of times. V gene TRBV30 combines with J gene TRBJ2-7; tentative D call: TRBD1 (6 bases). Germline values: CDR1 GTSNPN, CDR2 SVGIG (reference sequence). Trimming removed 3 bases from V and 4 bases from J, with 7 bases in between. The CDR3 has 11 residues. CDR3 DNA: TGTGCCTGGAGACAGGGTTACGAGCAGTACTTC. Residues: CAWRQGYEQYF.

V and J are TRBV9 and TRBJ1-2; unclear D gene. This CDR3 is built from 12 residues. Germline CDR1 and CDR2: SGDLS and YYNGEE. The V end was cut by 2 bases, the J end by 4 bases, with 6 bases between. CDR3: CASSVPAYGYTF. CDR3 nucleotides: TGTGCCAGCAGCGTCCCGGCCTATGGCTACACCTTC.

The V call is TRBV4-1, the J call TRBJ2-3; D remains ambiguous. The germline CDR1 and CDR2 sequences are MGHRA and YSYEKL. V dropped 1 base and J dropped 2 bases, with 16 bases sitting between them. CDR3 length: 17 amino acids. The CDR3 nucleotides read TGCGCCAGCAGCCAAGGGCGTGGTGGTGGCATCACAGATACGCAGTATTTT. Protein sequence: CASSQGRGGGITDTQYF.

This CDR3 reads CASSEGQGRWSYEQYF. The CDR3 DNA follows: TGCGCCAGCAGTGAGGGACAGGGAAGGTGGTCCTACGAGCAGTACTTC. The V and J genes are TRBV10-1 and TRBJ2-7; 8 nucleotides line up with TRBD1. The length of the CDR3 is 16 residues. The V and J ends lost 2 bases and 1 base, in that order; junction bases with no gene match: 7. Per the germline V gene, CDR1 is WNHNN and CDR2 is SYGVQD (reference sequence).

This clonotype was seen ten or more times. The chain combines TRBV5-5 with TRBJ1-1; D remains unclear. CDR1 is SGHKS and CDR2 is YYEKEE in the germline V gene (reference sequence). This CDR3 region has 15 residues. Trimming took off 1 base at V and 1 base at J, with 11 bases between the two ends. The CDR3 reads CASSLWVAANTEAFF. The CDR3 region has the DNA TGTGCCAGCAGCTTGTGGGTAGCGGCGAACACTGAAGCTTTCTTT.

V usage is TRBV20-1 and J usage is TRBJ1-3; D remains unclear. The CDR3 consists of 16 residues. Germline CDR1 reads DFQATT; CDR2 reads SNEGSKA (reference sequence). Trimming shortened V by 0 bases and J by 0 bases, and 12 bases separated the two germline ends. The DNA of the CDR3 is TGCAGTGCTAGAGATAGGTTGGGTTCCTCTGGAAACACCATATATTTT. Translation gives CSARDRLGSSGNTIYF.

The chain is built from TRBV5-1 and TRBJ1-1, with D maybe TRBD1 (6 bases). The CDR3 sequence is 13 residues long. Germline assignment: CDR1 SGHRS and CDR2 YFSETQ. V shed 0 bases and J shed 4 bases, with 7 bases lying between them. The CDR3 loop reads CASSLEGGTEAFF. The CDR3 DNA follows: TGCGCCAGCAGCTTGGAAGGGGGCACTGAAGCTTTCTTT.

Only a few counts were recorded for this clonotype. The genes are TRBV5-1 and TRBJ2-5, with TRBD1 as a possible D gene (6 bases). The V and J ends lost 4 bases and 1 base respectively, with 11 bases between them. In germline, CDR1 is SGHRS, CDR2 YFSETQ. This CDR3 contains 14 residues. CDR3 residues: CASSSTGFQETQYF. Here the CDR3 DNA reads TGCGCCAGCAGCAGCACAGGGTTCCAAGAGACCCAGTACTTC.

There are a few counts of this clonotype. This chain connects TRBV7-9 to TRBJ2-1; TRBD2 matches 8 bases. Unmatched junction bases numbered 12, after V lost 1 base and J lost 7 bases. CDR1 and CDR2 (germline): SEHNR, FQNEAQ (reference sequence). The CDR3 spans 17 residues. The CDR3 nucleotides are TGTGCCAGCAGCTTAGTCCCCGAGCGGGAGAGGGATAATGAGCAGTTCTTC. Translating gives CASSLVPERERDNEQFF.

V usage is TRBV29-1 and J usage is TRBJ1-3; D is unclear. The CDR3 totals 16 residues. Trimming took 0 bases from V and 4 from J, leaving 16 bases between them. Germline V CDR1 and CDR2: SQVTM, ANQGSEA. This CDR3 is CSVEDVTVLEGNTIYF. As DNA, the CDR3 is TGCAGCGTTGAAGATGTGACCGTTTTGGAAGGAAACACCATATATTTT.

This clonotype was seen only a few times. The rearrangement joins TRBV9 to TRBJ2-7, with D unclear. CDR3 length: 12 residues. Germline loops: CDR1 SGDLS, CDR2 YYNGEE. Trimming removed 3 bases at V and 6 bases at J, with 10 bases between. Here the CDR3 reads CASSGSDGEQYF. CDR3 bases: TGTGCCAGCAGCGGCAGTGACGGCGAGCAGTACTTC. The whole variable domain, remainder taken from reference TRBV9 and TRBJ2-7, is DSGVTQTPKHLITATGQRVTLRCSPRSGDLSVYWYQQSLDQGLQFLIQYYNGEERAKGNILERFSAQQFPDLHSELNLSSLELGDSALYFCASSGSDGEQYFGPGTRLTVT.

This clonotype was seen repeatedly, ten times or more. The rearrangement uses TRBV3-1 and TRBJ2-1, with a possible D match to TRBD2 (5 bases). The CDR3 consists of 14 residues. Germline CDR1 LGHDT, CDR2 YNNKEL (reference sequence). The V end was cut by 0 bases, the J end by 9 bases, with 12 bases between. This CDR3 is CASSQDPDAGEQFF. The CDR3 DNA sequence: TGTGCCAGCAGCCAAGATCCGGACGCGGGTGAGCAGTTCTTC.

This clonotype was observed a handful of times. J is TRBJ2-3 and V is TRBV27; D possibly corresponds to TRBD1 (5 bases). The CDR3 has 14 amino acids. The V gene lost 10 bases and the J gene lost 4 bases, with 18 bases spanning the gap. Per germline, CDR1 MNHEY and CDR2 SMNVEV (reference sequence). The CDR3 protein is CATSKGFRSDTQYF. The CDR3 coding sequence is TGTGCCACCTCCAAGGGGTTTAGGTCAGATACGCAGTATTTT.

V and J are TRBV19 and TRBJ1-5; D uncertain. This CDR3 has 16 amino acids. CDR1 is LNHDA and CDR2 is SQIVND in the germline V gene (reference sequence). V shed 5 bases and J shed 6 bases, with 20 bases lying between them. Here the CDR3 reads CASSPTRRAVGQPQHF. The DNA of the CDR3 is TGTGCCAGTAGTCCAACCCGTCGTGCGGTGGGTCAGCCCCAGCATTTT.

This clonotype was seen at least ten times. CDR3 protein: CASSLGQREQYF. CDR3 bases: TGTGCCAGCAGCTTAGGACAGAGAGAGCAGTACTTC. The V and J genes are TRBV11-2 and TRBJ2-7, with TRBD1 as a possible D gene (5 bases). This CDR3 contains 12 residues. V lost 1 base to trimming and J lost 7 bases, with 8 bases between them. Germline lookup yields CDR1 SGHAT and CDR2 FQNNGV.

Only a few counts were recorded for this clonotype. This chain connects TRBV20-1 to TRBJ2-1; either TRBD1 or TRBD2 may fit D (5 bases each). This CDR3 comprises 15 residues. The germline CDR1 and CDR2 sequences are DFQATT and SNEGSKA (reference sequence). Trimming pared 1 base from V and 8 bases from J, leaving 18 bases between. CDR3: CSARGSGTRLDEQFF. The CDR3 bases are TGCAGTGCTAGAGGGTCCGGGACGCGTTTGGATGAGCAGTTCTTC.